What follows describes a single TCR beta chain. The data originate from a study of HIV-infected patients and healthy controls. TCRdb used MiXCR to reprocess the 5' RACE reads, holding one entry per CDR3 protein. This table holds 60,000 to 70,000 distinct CDR3 sequences, about a fifth found once. The germline V and J ends were trimmed by 8 bases and 6 bases, with 14 bases remaining between them. The CDR3 spans 13 residues. Per the germline V gene, CDR1 is ENHRY and CDR2 is SYGVKD. This clonotype was obtained from a human donor in good health. The sequenced sample was CD4+ T cells from blood. The V gene is TRBV10-3, the J gene TRBJ2-1; tentatively, D is TRBD1 (7 bases). The chain's CDR3 is CAIEGGQRNEQFF. The CDR3 DNA sequence: TGTGCCATCGAGGGGGGACAGCGCAATGAGCAGTTCTTC.